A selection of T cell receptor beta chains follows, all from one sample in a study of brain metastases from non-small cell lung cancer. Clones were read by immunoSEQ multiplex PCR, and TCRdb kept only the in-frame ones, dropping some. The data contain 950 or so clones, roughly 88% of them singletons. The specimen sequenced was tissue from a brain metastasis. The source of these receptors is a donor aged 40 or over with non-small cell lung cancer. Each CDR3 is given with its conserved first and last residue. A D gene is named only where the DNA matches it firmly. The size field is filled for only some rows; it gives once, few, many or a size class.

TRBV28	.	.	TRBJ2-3	TGTGCCAGCAGTTCGCCCAACGGGAGCCCCACAGATACGCAGTATTTT	CASSSPNGSPTDTQYF
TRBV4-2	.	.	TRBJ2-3	TGTGCCAGCAGCCAAGAGCAAGCGGCCGAGCAAGATACGCAGTATTTT	CASSQEQAAEQDTQYF
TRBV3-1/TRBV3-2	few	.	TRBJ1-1	TGTGCCAGCAGCCAAGTTGGGGTCCTGAACACTGAAGCTTTCTTT	CASSQVGVLNTEAFF
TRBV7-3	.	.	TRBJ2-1	TGTGCCAGCAGCTCCCCCGGGCGGGGCAATGAGCAGTTCTTC	CASSSPGRGNEQFF
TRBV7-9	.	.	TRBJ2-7	TGTGCCAGCAGCTTAGAAAGCTACGAGCAGTACTTC	CASSLESYEQYF
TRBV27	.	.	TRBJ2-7	TGTGCCAGCAGCCCCCCCTCCTCCTACGAGCAGTACTTC	CASSPPSSYEQYF
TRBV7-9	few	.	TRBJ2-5	TGTGCCAGCAGCCAGGAGGGAGAGACCCAGTACTTC	CASSQEGETQYF
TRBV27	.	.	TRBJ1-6	TGTGCCAGCAGTTTATCCCGGCTCACTTATAATTCACCCCTCCACTTT	CASSLSRLTYNSPLHF
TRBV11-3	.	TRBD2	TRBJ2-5	TGTGCCAGCAGCTTAAGGCCGGGGGGGACCCAGTACTTC	CASSLRPGGTQYF
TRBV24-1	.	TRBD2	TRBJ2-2	TGTGCCACCAGTGATCCTGGACTAGCCAACACCGGGGAGCTGTTTTTT	CATSDPGLANTGELFF
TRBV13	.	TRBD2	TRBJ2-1	TGTGCCAGCAGCTTAGTAAGAGCGGGAGGGCAGTTCTTC	CASSLVRAGGQFF
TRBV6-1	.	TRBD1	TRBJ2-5	TGTGCCAGCATCCGAACAGGGGCCCCCGAGCCCCAGTACTTC	CASIRTGAPEPQYF
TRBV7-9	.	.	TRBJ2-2	TGTGCCAGCATCGTCAAACGAGGTACCGGGGAGCTGTTTTTT	CASIVKRGTGELFF
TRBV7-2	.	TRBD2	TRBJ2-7	TGTGCCAGCAGCTTAGCGGGAGCGGGAGGCCCCTACGAGCAGTACTTC	CASSLAGAGGPYEQYF
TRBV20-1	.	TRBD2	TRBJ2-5	TGCAGTGCTAGTCCGGGACTAGCGGGAGTTGGGCAGACCCAGTACTTC	CSASPGLAGVGQTQYF
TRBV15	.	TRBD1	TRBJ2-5	TGTGCCACCAGCAGAGACCTCCAGGGGGCGCAGGGAAAGACCCAGTACTTC	CATSRDLQGAQGKTQYF
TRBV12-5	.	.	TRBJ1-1	TGTGCTAGTGGTCCCCCCGGGAGGGACACTGAAGCTTTCTTT	CASGPPGRDTEAFF
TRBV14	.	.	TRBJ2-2	TGTGCCAGCAGCCGACAGAACACCGGGGAGCTGTTTTTT	CASSRQNTGELFF
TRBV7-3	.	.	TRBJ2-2	TGTGCCAGCAGCTTTGATGCCGGGGAGCTGTTTTTT	CASSFDAGELFF
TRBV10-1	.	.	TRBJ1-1	TGCGCCAGCAGGCCGGACCCGGGGGGCACTGAAGCTTTCTTT	CASRPDPGGTEAFF
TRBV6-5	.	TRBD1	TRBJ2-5	TGTGCCAGCAGCGAGACAGGGGGGCGAGAGACCCAGTACTTC	CASSETGGRETQYF
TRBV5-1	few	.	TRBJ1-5	TGCGCCAGCAGCTTGGGGAGAGATCAGCCCCAGCATTTT	CASSLGRDQPQHF
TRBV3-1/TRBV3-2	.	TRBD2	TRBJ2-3	TGTGCCAGCAGCCAAGATCGTGGCGGGAGCGCAGATACGCAGTATTTT	CASSQDRGGSADTQYF
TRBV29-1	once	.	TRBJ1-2	TGCAGCGTTGCTCGGAGGTTCTATGGCTACACCTTC	CSVARRFYGYTF
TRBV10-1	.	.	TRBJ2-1	TGCGCCAGCAGTAGTACTCAATACAATGAGCAGTTCTTC	CASSSTQYNEQFF
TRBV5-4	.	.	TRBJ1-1	TGTGCCAGCAGCCGTCCAGGGTTCACTGAAGCTTTCTTT	CASSRPGFTEAFF
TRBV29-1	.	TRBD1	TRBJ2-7	TGCAGCGTTCTCTCACAGGGGGTTACCTACGAGCAGTACTTC	CSVLSQGVTYEQYF
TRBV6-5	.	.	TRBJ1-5	TGTGCCGGCTCAAGGGATTCGGCTCAGCCCCAGCATTTT	CAGSRDSAQPQHF
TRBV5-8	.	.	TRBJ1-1	TGTGCCAGCAGCTTGACAGGAGGCGGTGAAGCTTTCTTT	CASSLTGGGEAFF
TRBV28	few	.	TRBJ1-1	TGTGCCAGCAGCCAAGGGCCTTTTGAAGCTTTCTTT	CASSQGPFEAFF
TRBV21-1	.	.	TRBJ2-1	TGTGCCAGCAGCCCAAATGGGACTAGCGGGAGTGGTGAGCAGTTCTTC	CASSPNGTSGSGEQFF
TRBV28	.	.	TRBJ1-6	TGTGCCAGCAGTCCCGTGGAGGGGAGGAATTCACCCCTCCACTTT	CASSPVEGRNSPLHF
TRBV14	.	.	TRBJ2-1	TGTGCCAGCAGCCGGGGGAGCTCCTACAATGAGCAGTTCTTC	CASSRGSSYNEQFF
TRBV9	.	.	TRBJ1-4	TGTGCCAGCAGCGTAGAGGGGCAGAACGAAAAACTGTTTTTT	CASSVEGQNEKLFF
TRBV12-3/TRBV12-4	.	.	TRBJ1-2	TGTGCCAGCAGTTTAGAAAGGCAAATCGGCTACACCTTC	CASSLERQIGYTF
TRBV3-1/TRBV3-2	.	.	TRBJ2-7	TGTGCCAGCAGCCAAGGCAAGTATAGCTACGAGCAGTACTTC	CASSQGKYSYEQYF
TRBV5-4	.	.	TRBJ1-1	TGTGCCAGCAGCTTGACGGGGGGCGCCGGTACTGAAGCTTTCTTT	CASSLTGGAGTEAFF
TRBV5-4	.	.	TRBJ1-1	TGTGCCAGCAGCTCTAACCTGAACACTGAAGCTTTCTTT	CASSSNLNTEAFF
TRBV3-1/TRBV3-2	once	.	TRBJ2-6	TGTGCCAGCAGCCAAGACAGGGGCTCTGGGGCCAACGTCCTGACTTTC	CASSQDRGSGANVLTF
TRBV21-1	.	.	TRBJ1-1	TGTGCCAGCAGCTCCTGGGGACTCCCCGAGGACACTGAAGCTTTCTTT	CASSSWGLPEDTEAFF
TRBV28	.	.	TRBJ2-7	TGTGCCAGCAGTTCTCGGCGGTTCTTTCTATACGAGCAGTACTTC	CASSSRRFFLYEQYF
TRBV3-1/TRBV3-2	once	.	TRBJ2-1	TGTGCCAGCAGCCTGCAGGGAGGGGGTGAGCAGTTCTTC	CASSLQGGGEQFF
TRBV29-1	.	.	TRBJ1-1	TGCAGCGCCGAGGGGGGGTCCCACCTCCCAGCTTTCTTT	CSAEGGSHLPAFF
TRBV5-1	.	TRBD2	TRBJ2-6	TGCGCCAGCAGCTTGCGCGCGGGAGCTGGGGCCAACGTCCTGACTTTC	CASSLRAGAGANVLTF
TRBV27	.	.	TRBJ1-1	TGTGCCAGCAGTTCGGTGGGAACTGAAGCTTTCTTT	CASSSVGTEAFF
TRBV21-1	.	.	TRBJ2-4	TGTGCCAGCAGCAAAACCCGCCGACTAGCGGGAGGAATAACCAAAAACATTCAGTACTTC	CASSKTRRLAGGITKNIQYF